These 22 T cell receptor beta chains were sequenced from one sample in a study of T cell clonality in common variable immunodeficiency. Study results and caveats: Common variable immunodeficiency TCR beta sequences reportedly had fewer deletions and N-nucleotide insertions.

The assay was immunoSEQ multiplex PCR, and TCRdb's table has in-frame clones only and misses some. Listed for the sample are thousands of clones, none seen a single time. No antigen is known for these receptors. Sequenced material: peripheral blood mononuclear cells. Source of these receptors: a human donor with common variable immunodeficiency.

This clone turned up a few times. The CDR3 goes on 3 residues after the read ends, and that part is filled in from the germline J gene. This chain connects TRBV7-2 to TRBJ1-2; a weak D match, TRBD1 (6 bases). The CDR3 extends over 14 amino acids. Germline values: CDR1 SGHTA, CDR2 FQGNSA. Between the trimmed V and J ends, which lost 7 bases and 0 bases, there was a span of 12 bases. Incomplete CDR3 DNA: TGTGCCAGCATCCGACAGGAAGCTAACTATGGC. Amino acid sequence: CASIRQEANYG. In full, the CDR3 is CASIRQEANYGYTF. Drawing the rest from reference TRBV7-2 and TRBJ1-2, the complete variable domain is GAGVSQSPSNKVTEKGKDVELRCDPISGHTALYWYRQSLGQGLEFLIYFQGNSAPDKSGLPSDRFSAERTGGSVSTLTIQRTQQEDSAVYLCASIRQEANYGYTFGSGTRLTVV.

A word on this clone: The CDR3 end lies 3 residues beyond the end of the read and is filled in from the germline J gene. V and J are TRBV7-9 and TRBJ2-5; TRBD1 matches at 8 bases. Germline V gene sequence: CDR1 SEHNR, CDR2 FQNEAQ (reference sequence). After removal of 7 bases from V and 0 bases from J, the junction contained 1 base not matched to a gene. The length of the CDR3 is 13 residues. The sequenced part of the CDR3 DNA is TGTGCCAGCAAGACAGGGGACCAAGAGACC. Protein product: CASKTGDQET. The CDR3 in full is CASKTGDQETQYF.

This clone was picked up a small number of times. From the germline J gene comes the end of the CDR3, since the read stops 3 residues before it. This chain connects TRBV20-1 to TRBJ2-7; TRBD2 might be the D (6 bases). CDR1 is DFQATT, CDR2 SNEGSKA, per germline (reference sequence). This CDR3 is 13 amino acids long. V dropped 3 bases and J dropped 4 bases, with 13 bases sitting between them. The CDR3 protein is CSARLTSRYEQYF. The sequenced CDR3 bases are TGCAGTGCTAGGTTAACTAGCAGATACGAG.

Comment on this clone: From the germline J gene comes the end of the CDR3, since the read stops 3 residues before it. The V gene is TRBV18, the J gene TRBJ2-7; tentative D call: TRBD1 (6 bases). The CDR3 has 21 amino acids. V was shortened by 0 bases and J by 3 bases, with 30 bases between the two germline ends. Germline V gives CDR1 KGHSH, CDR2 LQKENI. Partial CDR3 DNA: TGTGCCAGCTCACCACCGATTATTAACCCCTACACCGGGACATTAAGCTACGAG. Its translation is CASSPPIINPYTGTLSYE. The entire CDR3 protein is CASSPPIINPYTGTLSYEQYF. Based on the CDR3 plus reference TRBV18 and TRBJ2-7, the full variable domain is NAGVMQNPRHLVRRRGQEARLRCSPMKGHSHVYWYRQLPEEGLKFMVYLQKENIIDESGMPKERFSAEFPKEGPSILRIQQVVRGDSAAYFCASSPPIINPYTGTLSYEQYFGPGTRLTVT.

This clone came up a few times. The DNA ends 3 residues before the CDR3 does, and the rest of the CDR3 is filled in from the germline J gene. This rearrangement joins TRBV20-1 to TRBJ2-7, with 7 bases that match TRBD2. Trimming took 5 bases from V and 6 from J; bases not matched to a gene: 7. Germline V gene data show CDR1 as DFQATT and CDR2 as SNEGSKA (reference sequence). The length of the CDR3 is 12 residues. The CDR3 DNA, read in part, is TGCAGTGCTTCAGAGGGGAGGGCCGAG. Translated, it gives CSASEGRAE. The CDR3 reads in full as CSASEGRAEQYF.

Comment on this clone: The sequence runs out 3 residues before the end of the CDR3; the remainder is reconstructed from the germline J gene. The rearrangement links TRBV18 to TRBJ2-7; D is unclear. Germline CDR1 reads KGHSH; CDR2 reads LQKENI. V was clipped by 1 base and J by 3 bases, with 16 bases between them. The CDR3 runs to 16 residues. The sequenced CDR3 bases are TGTGCCAGCTCACCACAAGATGCGCCGACATACTACGAG. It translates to CASSPQDAPTYYE. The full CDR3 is CASSPQDAPTYYEQYF.

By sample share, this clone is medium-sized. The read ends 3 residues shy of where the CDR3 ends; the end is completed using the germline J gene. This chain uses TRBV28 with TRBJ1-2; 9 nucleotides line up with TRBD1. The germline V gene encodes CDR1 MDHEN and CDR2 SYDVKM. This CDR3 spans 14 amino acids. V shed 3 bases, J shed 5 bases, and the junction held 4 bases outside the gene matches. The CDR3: CASSFPDRGYGYTF. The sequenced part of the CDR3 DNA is TGTGCCAGCAGTTTCCCGGACAGGGGATATGGC.

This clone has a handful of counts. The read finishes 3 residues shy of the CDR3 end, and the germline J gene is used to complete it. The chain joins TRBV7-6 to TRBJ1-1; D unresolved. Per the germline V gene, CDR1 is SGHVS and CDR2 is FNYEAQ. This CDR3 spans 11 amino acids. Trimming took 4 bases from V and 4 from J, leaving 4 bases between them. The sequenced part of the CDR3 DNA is TGTGCCAGCAGCTCCAGCACTGAA. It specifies CASSSSTE. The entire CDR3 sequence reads CASSSSTEAFF. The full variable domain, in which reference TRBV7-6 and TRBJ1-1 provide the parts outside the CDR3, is GAGVSQSPRYKVTKRGQDVALRCDPISGHVSLYWYRQALGQGPEFLTYFNYEAQQDKSGLPNDRFSAERPEGSISTLTIQRTEQRDSAMYRCASSSSTEAFFGQGTRLTVV.

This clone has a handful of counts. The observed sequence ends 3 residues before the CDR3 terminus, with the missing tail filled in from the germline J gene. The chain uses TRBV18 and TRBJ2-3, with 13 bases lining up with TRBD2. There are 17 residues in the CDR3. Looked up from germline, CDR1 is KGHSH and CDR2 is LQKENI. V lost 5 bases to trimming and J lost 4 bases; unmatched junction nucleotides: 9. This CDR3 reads CASSRIGLAGVADTQYF. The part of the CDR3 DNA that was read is TGTGCCAGCTCAAGAATCGGACTAGCGGGAGTCGCAGATACG.

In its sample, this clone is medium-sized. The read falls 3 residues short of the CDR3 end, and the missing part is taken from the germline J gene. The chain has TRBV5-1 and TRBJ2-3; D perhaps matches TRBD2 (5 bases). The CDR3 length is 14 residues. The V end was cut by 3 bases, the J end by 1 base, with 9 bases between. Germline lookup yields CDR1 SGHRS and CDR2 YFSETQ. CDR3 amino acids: CASSSGLGTDTQYF. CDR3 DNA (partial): TGCGCCAGCAGCTCAGGACTTGGCACAGATACG.

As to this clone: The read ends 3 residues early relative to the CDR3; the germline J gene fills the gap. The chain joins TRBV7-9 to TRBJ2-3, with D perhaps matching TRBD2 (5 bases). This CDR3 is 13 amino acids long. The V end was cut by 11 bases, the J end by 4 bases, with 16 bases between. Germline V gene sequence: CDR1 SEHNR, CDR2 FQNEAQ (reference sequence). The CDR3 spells CALRALAPDTQYF. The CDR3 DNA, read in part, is TGTGCCCTGCGGGCTTTAGCACCAGATACG. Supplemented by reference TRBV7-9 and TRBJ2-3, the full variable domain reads DTGVSQNPRHKITKRGQNVTFRCDPISEHNRLYWYRQTLGQGPEFLTYFQNEAQLEKSRLLSDRFSAERPKGSFSTLEIQRTEQGDSAMYLCALRALAPDTQYFGPGTRLTVL.

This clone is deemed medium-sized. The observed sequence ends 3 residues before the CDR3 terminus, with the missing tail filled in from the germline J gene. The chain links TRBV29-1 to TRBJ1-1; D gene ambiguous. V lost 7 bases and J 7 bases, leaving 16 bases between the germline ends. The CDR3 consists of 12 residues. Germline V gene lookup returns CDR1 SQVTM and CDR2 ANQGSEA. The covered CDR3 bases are TGCAGCGCCGGGGAACTTAACGGTGAA. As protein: CSAGELNGE. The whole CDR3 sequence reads CSAGELNGEAFF. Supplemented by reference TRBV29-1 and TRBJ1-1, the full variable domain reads SAVISQKPSRDICQRGTSLTIQCQVDSQVTMMFWYRQQPGQSLTLIATANQGSEATYESGFVIDKFPISRPNLTFSTLTVSNMSPEDSSIYLCSAGELNGEAFFGQGTRLTVV.

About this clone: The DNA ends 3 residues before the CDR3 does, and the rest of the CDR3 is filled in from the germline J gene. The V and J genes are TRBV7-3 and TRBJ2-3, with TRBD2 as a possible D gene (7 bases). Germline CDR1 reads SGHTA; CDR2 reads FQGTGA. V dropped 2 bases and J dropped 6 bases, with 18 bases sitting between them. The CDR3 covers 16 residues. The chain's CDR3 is CASSLVVGGGEDTQYF. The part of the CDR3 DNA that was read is TGTGCCAGCAGCTTAGTCGTAGGGGGGGGTGAGGATACG. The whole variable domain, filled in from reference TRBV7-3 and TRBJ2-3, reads GAGVSQTPSNKVTEKGKYVELRCDPISGHTALYWYRQSLGQGPEFLIYFQGTGAADDSGLPNDRFFAVRPEGSVSTLKIQRTERGDSAVYLCASSLVVGGGEDTQYFGPGTRLTVL.

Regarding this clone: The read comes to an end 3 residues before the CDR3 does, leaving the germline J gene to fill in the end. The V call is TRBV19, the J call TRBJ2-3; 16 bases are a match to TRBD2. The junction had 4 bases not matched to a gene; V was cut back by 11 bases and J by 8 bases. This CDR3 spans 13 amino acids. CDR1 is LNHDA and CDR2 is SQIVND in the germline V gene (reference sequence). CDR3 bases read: TGTGCCGGGACTAGCGGGAGGGCTGGTACG. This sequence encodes CAGTSGRAGT. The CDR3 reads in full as CAGTSGRAGTQYF.

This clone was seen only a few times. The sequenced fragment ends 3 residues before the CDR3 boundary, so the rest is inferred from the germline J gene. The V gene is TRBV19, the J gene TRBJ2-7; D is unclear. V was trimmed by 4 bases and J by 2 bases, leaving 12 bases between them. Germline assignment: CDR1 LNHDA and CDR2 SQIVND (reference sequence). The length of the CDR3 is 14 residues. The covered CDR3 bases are TGTGCCAGTAGTACCCAAGACAAAACCTACGAG. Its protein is CASSTQDKTYE. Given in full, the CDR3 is CASSTQDKTYEQYF.

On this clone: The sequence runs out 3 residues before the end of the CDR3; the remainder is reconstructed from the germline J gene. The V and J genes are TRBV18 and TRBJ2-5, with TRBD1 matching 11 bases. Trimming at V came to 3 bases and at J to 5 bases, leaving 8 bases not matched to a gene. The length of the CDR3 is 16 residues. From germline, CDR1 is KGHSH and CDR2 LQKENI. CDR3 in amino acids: CASSPRTGGGQETQYF. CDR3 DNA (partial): TGTGCCAGCTCACCGAGGACAGGGGGCGGACAGGAGACC.

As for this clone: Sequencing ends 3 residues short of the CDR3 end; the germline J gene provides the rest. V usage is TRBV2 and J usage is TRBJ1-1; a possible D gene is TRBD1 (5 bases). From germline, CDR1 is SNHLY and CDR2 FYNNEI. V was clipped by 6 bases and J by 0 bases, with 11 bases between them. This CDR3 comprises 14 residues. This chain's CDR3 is CASSSGGVNTEAFF. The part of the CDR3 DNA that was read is TGTGCCAGCAGCTCCGGGGGTGTGAACACTGAA.

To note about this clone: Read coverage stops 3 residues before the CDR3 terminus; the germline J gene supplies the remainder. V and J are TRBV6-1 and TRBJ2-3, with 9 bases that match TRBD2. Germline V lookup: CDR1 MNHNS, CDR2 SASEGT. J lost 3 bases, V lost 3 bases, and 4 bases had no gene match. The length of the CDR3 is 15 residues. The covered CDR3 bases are TGTGCCAGCAGTGACATTAGCGGGAGTACAGATACG. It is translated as CASSDISGSTDT. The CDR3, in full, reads CASSDISGSTDTQYF.

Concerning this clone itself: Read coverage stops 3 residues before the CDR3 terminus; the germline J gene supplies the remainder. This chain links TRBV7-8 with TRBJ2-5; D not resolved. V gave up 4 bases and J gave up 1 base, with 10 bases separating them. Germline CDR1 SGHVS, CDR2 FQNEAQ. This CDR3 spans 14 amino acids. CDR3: CASSWRIPQETQYF. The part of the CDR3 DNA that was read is TGTGCCAGCAGCTGGCGGATCCCCCAAGAGACC.

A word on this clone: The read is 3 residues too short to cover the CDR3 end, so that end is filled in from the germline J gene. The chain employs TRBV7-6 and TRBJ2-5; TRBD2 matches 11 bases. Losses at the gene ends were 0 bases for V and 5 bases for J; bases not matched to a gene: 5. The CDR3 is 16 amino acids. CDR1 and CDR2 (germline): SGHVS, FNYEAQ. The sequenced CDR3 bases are TGTGCCAGCAGCTTAGCTACTAGCGGGAGTGGCGAGACC. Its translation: CASSLATSGSGET. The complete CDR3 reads CASSLATSGSGETQYF.

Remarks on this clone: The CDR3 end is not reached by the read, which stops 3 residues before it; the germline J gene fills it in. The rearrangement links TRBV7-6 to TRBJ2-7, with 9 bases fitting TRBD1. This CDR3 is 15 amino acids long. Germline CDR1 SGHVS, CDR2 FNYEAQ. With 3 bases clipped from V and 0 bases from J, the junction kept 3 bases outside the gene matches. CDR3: CASSLGQGVSYEQYF. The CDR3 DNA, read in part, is TGTGCCAGCAGCTTGGGACAGGGCGTCTCCTACGAG.

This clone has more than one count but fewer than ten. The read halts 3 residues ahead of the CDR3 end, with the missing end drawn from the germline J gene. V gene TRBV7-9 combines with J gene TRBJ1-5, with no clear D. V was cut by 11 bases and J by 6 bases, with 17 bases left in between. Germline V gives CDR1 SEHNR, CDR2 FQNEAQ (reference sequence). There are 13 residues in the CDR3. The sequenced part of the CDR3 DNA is TGTGCCCCCATCCCGGGGTCGGCTCAGCCC. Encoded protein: CAPIPGSAQP. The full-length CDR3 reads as CAPIPGSAQPQHF.